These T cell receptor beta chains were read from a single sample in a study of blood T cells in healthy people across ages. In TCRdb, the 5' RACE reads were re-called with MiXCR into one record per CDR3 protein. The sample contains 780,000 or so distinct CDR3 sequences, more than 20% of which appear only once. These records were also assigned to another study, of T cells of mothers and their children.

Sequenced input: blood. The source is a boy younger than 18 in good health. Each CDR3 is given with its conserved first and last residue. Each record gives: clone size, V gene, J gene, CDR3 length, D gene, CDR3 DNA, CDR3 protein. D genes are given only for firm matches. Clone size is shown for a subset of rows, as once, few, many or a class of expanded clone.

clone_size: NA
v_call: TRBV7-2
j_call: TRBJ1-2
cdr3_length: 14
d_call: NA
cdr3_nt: TGTGCCAGCAGTCCAGACGGGGGTGGATATGGCTACACCTTC
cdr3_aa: CASSPDGGGYGYTF

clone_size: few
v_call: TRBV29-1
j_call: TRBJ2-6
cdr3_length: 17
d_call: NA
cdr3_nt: TGCAGCGTTGAGGGCGCGGATGGGGTCTCTGGGGCCAACGTCCTGACTTTC
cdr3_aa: CSVEGADGVSGANVLTF

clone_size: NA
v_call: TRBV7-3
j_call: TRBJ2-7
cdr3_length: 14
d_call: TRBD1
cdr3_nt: TGTGCCAGCAGCTCCAGAGACAGGGTCGACGAGCAGTACTTC
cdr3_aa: CASSSRDRVDEQYF

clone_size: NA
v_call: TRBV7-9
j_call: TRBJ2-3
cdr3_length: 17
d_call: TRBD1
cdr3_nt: TGTGCCAGCACCTCCGGACAGGGACAGTCCGGAACAGATACGCAGTATTTT
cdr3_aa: CASTSGQGQSGTDTQYF

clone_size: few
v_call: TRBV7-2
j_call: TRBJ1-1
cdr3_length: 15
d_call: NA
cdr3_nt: TGTGCCAGCAGCCTAGAGGGAGGGCGAAGGACTGAAGCTTTCTTT
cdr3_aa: CASSLEGGRRTEAFF

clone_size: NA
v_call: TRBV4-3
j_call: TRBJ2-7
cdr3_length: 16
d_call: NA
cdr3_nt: TGCGCCAGCAGCCAAGATCTCGACAGCGGCTCCTACGAGCAGTACTTC
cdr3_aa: CASSQDLDSGSYEQYF

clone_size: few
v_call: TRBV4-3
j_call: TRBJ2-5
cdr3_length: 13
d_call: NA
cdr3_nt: TGCGCCAGCAGCCAAGATAAATCAGAGACCCAGTACTTC
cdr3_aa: CASSQDKSETQYF

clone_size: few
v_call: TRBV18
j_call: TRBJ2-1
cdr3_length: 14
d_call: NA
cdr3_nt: TGTGCCAGCTCACCGGCGGTCGCGTCGGATGAGCAGTTCTTC
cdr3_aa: CASSPAVASDEQFF

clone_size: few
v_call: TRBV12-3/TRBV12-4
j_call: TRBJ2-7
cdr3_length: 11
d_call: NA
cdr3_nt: TGTGCCAGCAGCTGGGAATACGAGCAGTACTTC
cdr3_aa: CASSWEYEQYF

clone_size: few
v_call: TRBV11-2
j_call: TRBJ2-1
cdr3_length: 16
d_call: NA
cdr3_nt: TGTGCCAGCAGCTTAGCGCGGTGGTATGGAGACAATGAGCAGTTCTTC
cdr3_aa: CASSLARWYGDNEQFF

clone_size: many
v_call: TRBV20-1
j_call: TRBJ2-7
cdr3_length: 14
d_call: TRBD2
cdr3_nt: TGCAGTGCTAGTTATGGCGGGAGGGCCGACGAGCAGTACTTC
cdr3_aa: CSASYGGRADEQYF

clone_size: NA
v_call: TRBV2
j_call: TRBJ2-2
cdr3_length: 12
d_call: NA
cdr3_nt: TGTGCCAGCAGGCGCGCTCCCGGGGAGCTGTTTTTT
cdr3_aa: CASRRAPGELFF

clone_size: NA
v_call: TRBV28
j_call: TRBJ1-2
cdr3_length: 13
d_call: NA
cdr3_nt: TGTGCCAGCAGTTTGCGTCAAGACTATGGCTACACCTTC
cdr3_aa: CASSLRQDYGYTF

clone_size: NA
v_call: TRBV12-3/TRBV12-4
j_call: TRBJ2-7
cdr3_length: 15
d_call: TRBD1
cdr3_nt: TGTGCCAGCAGTTTAGGGGGGGACAGGAGCTACGAGCAGTACTTC
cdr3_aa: CASSLGGDRSYEQYF

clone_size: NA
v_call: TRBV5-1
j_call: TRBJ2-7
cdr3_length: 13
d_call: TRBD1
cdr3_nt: TGCGCCACCACCCGGGACAGCACCTACGAGCACTACTTC
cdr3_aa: CATTRDSTYEHYF

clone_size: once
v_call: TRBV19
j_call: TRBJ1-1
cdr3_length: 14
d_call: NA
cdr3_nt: TGTGCCAGTAGTATAGATGTGGAGCGGGATGAAGCTTTCTTT
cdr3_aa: CASSIDVERDEAFF

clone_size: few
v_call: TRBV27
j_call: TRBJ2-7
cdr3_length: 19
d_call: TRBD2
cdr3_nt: TGTGCCAGCAGTATTACCGGGACTAGCGGGGGGCCTATACCCTACGAGCAGTACTTC
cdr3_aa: CASSITGTSGGPIPYEQYF

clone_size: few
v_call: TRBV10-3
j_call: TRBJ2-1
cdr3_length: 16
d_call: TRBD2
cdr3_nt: TGTGCCATCATGCATTCGGGGACTAGCGCATACAATGAGCAGTTCTTC
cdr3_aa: CAIMHSGTSAYNEQFF

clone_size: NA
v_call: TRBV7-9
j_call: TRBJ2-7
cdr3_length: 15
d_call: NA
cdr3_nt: TGTGCCAGCAGCTTAACTATAGCGTTCTCCTACGAGCAGTACTTC
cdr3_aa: CASSLTIAFSYEQYF

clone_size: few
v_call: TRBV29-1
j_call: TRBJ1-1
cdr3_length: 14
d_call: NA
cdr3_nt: TGCAGCGTTGAAAACCCAGGGGTGAACACTGAAGCTTTCTTT
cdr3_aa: CSVENPGVNTEAFF

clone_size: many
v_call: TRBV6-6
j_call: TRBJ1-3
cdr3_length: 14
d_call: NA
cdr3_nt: TGTGCCAGCAACCCAGGGGACTCTGGAAACACCATATATTTT
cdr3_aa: CASNPGDSGNTIYF

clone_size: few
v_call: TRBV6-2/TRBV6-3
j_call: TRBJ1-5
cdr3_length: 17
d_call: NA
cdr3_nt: TGTGCCAGCAGTGGTGTGTCCAGGTGGTCGAGCAATCAGCCCCAGCATTTT
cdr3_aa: CASSGVSRWSSNQPQHF

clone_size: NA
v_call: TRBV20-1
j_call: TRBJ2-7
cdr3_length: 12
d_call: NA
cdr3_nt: TGCAGTGCTACAAAATACCCCTACGAGCAGTACTTC
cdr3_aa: CSATKYPYEQYF

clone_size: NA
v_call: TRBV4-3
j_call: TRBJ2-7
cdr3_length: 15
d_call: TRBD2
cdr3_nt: TGCGCCAGCAGCCAAGGGCGGGACTATTCCTACGAGCAGTACTTC
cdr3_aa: CASSQGRDYSYEQYF

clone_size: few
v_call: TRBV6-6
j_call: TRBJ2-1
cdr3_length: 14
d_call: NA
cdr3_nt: TGTGCCAGCAGTTACGACGGTGCCTACAATGAGCAGTTCTTC
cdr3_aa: CASSYDGAYNEQFF

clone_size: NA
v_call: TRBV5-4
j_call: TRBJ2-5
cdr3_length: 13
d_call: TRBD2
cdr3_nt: TGTGCTAGCAGCACCGGACTAGCAGAGACCCAGTACTTC
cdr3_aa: CASSTGLAETQYF

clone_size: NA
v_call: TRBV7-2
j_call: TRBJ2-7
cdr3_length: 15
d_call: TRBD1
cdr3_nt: TGTGCCAGCAGCTTATTAAGGACAGGGGGTTACGAGCAGTACTTC
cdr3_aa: CASSLLRTGGYEQYF

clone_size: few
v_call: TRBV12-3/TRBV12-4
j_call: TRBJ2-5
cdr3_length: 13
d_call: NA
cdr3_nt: TGTGCCAGCATCGGACTCGGCGGGGAGACCCAGTACTTC
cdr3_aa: CASIGLGGETQYF

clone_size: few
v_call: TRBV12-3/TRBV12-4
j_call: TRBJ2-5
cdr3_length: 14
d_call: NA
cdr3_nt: TGTGCCAGCAGTCAGGGTCCGCAGGTCGAGACCCAGTACTTC
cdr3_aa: CASSQGPQVETQYF

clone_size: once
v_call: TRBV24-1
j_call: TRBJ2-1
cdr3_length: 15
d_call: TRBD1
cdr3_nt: TGTGCCACCAGTGATCCGCCGGGACAGGGCGATGAGCAGTTCTTC
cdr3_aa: CATSDPPGQGDEQFF

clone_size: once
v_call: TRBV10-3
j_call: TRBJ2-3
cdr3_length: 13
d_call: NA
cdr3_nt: TGTGCCATCAGTGAGGCCGACACAGATACGCAGTACTTT
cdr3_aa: CAISEADTDTQYF

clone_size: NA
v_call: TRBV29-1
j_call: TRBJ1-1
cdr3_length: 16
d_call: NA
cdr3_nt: TGCAGCGTTGGGGACTATGACAGCACTAAGAACACTGAAGCTTTCTTT
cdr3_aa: CSVGDYDSTKNTEAFF

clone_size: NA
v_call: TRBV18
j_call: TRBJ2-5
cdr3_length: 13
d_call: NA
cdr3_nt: TGTGCCAGCTCATTACAGTCCCAAGAGACCCAGTACTTC
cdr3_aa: CASSLQSQETQYF

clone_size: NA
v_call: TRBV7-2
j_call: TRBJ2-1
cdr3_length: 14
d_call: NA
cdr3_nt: TGTGCCAGCAGCCCCATCGGGGGTTACAATGAGCAGTTCTTC
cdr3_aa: CASSPIGGYNEQFF

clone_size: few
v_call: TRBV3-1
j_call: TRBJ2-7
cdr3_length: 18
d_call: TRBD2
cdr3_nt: TGTGCCAGCAGCCCCTCCGGGACTAGCGGGGGCCAGTCCTACGAGCAGTACTTC
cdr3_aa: CASSPSGTSGGQSYEQYF

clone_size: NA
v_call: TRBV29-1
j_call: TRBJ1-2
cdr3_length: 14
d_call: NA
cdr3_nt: NA
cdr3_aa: CSVWGTGSNYGHTF

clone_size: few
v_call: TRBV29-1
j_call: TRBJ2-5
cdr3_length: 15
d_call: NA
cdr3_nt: TGCAGCGTTGAAGCCCGGGGGGCTACTCGAGAGACCCAGTACTTC
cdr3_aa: CSVEARGATRETQYF

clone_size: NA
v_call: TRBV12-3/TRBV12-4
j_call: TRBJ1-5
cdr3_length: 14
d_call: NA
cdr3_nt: TGTGCCAGCAGGGTCAGGAACACCGGTCAGCCCCAGCATTTT
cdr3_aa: CASRVRNTGQPQHF

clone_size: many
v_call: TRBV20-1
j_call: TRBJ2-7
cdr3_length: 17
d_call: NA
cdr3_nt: TGCAGTGCTAGAATCCCGAATCTTTTTCAGCGTACCTACGAGCAGTACTTC
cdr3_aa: CSARIPNLFQRTYEQYF

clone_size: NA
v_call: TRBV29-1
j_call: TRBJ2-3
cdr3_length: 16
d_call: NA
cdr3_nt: TGCAGCGTTGGTGGGGGTCGGGGTTTGGGCACAGATACGCAGTATTTT
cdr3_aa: CSVGGGRGLGTDTQYF

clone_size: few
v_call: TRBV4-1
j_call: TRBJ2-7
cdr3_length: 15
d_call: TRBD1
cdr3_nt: TGCGCCAGCAGCCAGTCCGGGACAGGGGCGTACGAGCAGTACTTC
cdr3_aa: CASSQSGTGAYEQYF

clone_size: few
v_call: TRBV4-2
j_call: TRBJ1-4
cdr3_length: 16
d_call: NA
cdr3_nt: TGTGCCAGCAGCCAGCTACTGGACAGAGCGAGCGGAAAACTGTTTTTT
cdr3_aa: CASSQLLDRASGKLFF

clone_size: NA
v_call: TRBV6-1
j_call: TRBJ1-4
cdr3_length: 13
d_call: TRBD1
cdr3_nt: TGTGCCAGCAGCCGGACAGGGTTTGAAAAACTGTTTTTT
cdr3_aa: CASSRTGFEKLFF

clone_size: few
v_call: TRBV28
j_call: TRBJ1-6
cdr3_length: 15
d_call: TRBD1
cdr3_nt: TGTGCCAGCAATACCGGGACAGGCAATAATTCACCCCTCCACTTT
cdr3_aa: CASNTGTGNNSPLHF

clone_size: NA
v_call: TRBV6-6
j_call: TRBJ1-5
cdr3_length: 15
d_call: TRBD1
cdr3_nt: TGTGCCAGCAGTTACGGCGGACAGGGGTATCAGCCCCAGCATTTT
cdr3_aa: CASSYGGQGYQPQHF

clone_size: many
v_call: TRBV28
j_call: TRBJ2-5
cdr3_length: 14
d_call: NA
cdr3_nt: TGTGCCAGCAGTTTAGGGTTTTTGGAAGAGACCCAGTACTTC
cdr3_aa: CASSLGFLEETQYF

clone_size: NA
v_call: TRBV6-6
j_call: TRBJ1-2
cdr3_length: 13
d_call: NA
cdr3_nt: TGTGCCAGCAGTTACGGGACGGTCTATGGCTACACCTTC
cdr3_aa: CASSYGTVYGYTF

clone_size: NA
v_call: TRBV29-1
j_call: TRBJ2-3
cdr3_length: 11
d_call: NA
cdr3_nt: TGCAGCGTTGAAACCACAGATACGCAGTATTTT
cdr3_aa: CSVETTDTQYF

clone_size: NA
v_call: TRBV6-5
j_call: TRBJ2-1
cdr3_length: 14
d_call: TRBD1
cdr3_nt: TGTGCCAGCAGTACCGGACAGGGGTGGAGTGAGCAGTTCTTC
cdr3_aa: CASSTGQGWSEQFF

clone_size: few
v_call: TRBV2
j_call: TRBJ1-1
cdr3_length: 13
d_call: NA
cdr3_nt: TGTGCCAGCAGTGAAATGGAGTACACTGAAGCTTTCTTT
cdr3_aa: CASSEMEYTEAFF

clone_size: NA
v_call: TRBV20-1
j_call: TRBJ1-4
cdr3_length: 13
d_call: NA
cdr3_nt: TGCAGTGCTATCACAGGCTTTAATGAAAAACTGTTTTTT
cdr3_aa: CSAITGFNEKLFF

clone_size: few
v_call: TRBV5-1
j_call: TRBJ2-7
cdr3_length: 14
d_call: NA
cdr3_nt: TGCGCCAGCAGCCCCTCGAGGGCGCCCTACGAGCAGTACTTC
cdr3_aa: CASSPSRAPYEQYF

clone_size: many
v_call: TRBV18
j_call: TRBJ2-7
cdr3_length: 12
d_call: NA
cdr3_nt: TGTGCCAGCTCACCAGGATCCTACGAGCAGTACTTC
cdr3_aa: CASSPGSYEQYF

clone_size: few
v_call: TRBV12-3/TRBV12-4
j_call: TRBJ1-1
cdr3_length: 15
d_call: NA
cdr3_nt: TGTGCCAGCAGTTTACGTAGGGGCGCGAGTACTGAAGCTTTCTTT
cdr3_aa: CASSLRRGASTEAFF

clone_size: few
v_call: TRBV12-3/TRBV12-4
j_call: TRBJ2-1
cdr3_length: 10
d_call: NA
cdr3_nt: TGTGCCAGCAGCACCGTTGAGCAGTTCTTC
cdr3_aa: CASSTVEQFF

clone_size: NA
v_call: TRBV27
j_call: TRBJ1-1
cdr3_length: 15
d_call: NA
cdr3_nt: TGTGCCAGCAGTTTATCGGCGGGGGGGAACACTGAAGCTTTCTTT
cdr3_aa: CASSLSAGGNTEAFF

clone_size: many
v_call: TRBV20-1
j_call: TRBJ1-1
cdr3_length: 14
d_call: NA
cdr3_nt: TGCAGTGCTAAAGCCGGGGATTCGAACACTGAAGCTTTCTTT
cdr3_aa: CSAKAGDSNTEAFF

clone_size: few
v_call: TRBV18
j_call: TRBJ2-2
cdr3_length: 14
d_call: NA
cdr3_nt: TGTGCCAGCTCACCAATACAGAACACCGGGAAGCTGTTTTTT
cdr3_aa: CASSPIQNTGKLFF

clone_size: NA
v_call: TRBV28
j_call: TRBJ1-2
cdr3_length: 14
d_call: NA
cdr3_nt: TGTGCCAGCAGTTTCTTCACGGGGTCCTATGGCTACACCTTC
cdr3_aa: CASSFFTGSYGYTF